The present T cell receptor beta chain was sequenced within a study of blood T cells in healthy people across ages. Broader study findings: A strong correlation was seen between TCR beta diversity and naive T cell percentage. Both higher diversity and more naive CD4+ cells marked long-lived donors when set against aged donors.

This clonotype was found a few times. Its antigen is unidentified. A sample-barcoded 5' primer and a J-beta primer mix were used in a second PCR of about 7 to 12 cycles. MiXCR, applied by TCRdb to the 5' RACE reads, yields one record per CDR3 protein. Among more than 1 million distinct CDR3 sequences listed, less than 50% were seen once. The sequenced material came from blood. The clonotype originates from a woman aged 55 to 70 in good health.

CDR3: CASSSPRDWRLEQYF. Written as DNA, the CDR3 is TGTGCCAGCAGTTCTCCTCGGGACTGGCGCCTCGAGCAGTACTTC. The chain recombines TRBV28 with TRBJ2-7, with a tentative D call TRBD2 (6 bases). This CDR3 contains 15 residues. CDR1 is MDHEN, CDR2 SYDVKM, per germline. Trimming pared 4 bases from V and 6 bases from J, leaving 19 bases between.